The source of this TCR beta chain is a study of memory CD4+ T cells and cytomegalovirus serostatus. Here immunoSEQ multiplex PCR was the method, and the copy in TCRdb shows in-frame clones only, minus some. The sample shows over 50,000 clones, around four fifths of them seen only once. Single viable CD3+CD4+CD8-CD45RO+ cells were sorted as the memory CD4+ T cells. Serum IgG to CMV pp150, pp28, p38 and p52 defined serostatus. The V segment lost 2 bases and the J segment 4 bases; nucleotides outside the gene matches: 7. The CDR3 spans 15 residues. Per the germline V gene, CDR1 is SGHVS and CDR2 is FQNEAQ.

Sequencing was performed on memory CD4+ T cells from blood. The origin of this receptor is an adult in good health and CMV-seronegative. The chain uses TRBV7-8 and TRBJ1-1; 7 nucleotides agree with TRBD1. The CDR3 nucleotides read TGTGCCAGCAGCTTAATTAGCCAGGGGGGCACTGAAGCTTTCTTT. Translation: CASSLISQGGTEAFF.